This TCR beta chain was profiled in a study of cytomegalovirus exposure and HLA in healthy donors. For the study at large: There were approximately 400 genotyped donors. Of these, roughly 80% fell in the genetic ancestry cluster associated with self-reported Caucasian donors.

Germline V gene sequence: CDR1 MNHNY, CDR2 SVGAGI (reference sequence). This CDR3 is 13 amino acids long. J lost 1 base, V lost 10 bases, and 4 bases had no gene match. With 60 Vbeta and 13 Jbeta primers, the PCR was carried out. Measured with immunoSEQ multiplex PCR; TCRdb has only the in-frame clones, and not every one. The data contain around 100,000 clones, roughly 74% of them seen just once; the ten biggest clones take up approximately 2%. Participants comprised healthy donors of bone marrow. The TCR originated in a woman in her thirties or forties in good health and CMV-seronegative. The material sequenced was PBMCs. The V and J genes are TRBV6-6 and TRBJ2-4; 7 bases align to TRBD1. In DNA, the CDR3 is TGTGCCACCTTACAGGGGGCCAAAAACATTCAGTACTTC. Protein: CATLQGAKNIQYF.